The entry below describes one TCR beta chain. The antigen remains undetermined. The germline gives CDR1 SGDLS, CDR2 YYNGEE. CDR3 length equals 15 residues. The V end was cut by 3 bases, the J end by 0 bases, with 9 bases between. This record belongs to a study of cytomegalovirus exposure and HLA in healthy donors. About the study: Of all 360 or so donors who were genotyped, about 84% belonged to the Caucasian-associated ancestry cluster.

Primers: 60 Vbeta forward and 13 Jbeta reverse. Here immunoSEQ multiplex PCR was the method, and the copy in TCRdb shows in-frame clones only, minus some. The sample consists of almost 200,000 clones, 79% of them appearing once. Whole-study results and caveats: The authors judged a highly shared variant cluster likely a sequencing artifact.

This TCR came from a male donor in good health and CMV-seropositive. The sequenced sample was PBMCs. The chain recombines TRBV9 with TRBJ1-4; no definite D call. CDR3 DNA: TGTGCCAGCAGCGCGTTCAGCGCAACTAATGAAAAACTGTTTTTT. Amino acids: CASSAFSATNEKLFF.